This T cell receptor (beta chain) came from a study of OX40 agonist ivuxolimab in advanced cancers. On the study more broadly: Dose-escalation patients had hepatocellular carcinoma, melanoma, renal cell or head and neck cancer. Three patients got partial responses; one had hepatocellular carcinoma and two had cutaneous melanoma.

Data came from immunoSEQ multiplex PCR; TCRdb stores just in-frame clones and leaves some out. The profile shows about 80,000 clones, around 90% of them singletons. V gave up 5 bases and J gave up 11 bases; unmatched junction bases: 13. Germline-derived CDR1 and CDR2 are SGHRS and YFSETQ. This CDR3 spans 14 amino acids. Study results and caveats: The expanded peripheral T cells' antigen specificity was not determined.

Remarks on this clone: What it binds is not known.

The starting material was CD4+ or CD8+ T cells sorted from blood, obtained in a trial of the OX40 agonist ivuxolimab. The chain is built from TRBV5-1 and TRBJ2-1; 7 nucleotides line up with TRBD2. The TCR comes from an adult with an advanced solid tumor such as melanoma, head and neck, liver or kidney cancer. The DNA for the CDR3 is TGCGCCAGCAGTTCCGGGACTAATACAATGAAGCAGTTCTTC. Translation: CASSSGTNTMKQFF. Using reference TRBV5-1 and TRBJ2-1 for the parts outside the CDR3, the full variable domain is KAGVTQTPRYLIKTRGQQVTLSCSPISGHRSVSWYQQTPGQGLQFLFEYFSETQRNKGNFPGRFSGRQFSNSRSEMNVSTLELGDSALYLCASSSGTNTMKQFFGPGTRLTVL.